Following are 23 T cell receptor beta chains from one sample sequenced in a study of blood T cell repertoires in COVID-19. TCRdb's copy holds only in-frame clones and misses some; the assay was immunoSEQ multiplex PCR. The data show 350,000 to 400,000 clones, 80% to 95% seen once. Sequences were obtained from PBMCs or T cells enriched from blood (not recorded which). The receptors derive from a woman in her 40s who had been exposed to COVID-19.

V and J are TRBV9 and TRBJ1-2; tentative D call: TRBD1 (5 bases). V was cut by 4 bases and J by 3 bases, with 16 bases left in between. CDR1 is SGDLS, CDR2 YYNGEE, per germline. The CDR3 contains 15 residues. The chain's CDR3 is CASSLMGGEHYGYTF. Here the CDR3 DNA reads TGTGCCAGCAGCCTCATGGGGGGGGAGCACTATGGCTACACCTTC.

The chain recombines TRBV12-3 or TRBV12-4 with TRBJ1-6; D remains unclear. The V and J ends lost 4 bases and 6 bases respectively, with 4 bases between them. The CDR3 runs 12 residues. CDR3 nucleotides: TGTGCCAGCAGTTCCCTTAATTCACCCCTCCACTTT. Protein sequence: CASSSLNSPLHF.

This chain links TRBV19 with TRBJ2-7, with 10 bases fitting TRBD2. This CDR3 has 14 amino acids. Germline V gene sequence: CDR1 LNHDA, CDR2 SQIVND (reference sequence). The trim removed 6 bases at V and 1 base at J, leaving 3 bases unmatched. The CDR3 spells CASSGTSASYEQYF. Here the CDR3 DNA reads TGTGCCAGTAGCGGGACTAGCGCTTCCTACGAGCAGTACTTC.

The J gene is TRBJ2-2, the V gene TRBV2; 7 bases fit TRBD1. After removal of 5 bases from V and 3 bases from J, the junction contained 3 bases not matched to a gene. The germline V gene encodes CDR1 SNHLY and CDR2 FYNNEI. The CDR3 has 14 amino acids. The CDR3 sequence: CASSSGQYTGELFF. The CDR3 DNA sequence: TGTGCCAGCAGTTCGGGACAGTACACCGGGGAGCTGTTTTTT.

A few counts support this clone. J is TRBJ2-7 and V is TRBV5-1, with TRBD2 matching over 12 bases. Germline CDR1 is SGHRS and CDR2 is YFSETQ. Trimming removed 0 bases from V and 6 bases from J; junction bases left unmatched: 7. The CDR3 contains 16 residues. The CDR3 loop is CASSLELLAGGLEQYF. CDR3 DNA: TGCGCCAGCAGCTTGGAGTTACTAGCGGGGGGCCTCGAGCAGTACTTC.

The chain uses TRBV11-3 and TRBJ1-3; perhaps TRBD1 as D (6 bases). V lost 6 bases to trimming and J lost 0 bases, with 15 bases between them. In germline, CDR1 is SGHNT, CDR2 YENEEA. This CDR3 is built from 16 residues. The CDR3: CASRTGMAYSGNTIYF. The CDR3 DNA sequence: TGTGCCAGCAGAACAGGGATGGCTTACTCTGGAAACACCATATATTTT.

The rearrangement joins TRBV29-1 to TRBJ1-1; D ambiguous. Germline V lookup: CDR1 SQVTM, CDR2 ANQGSEA. This CDR3 has 11 residues. The V and J ends lost 6 bases and 7 bases respectively, with 12 bases between them. Written as DNA, the CDR3 is TGCAGCGTCGAGCCGCAGGTTGAAGCTTTCTTT. Its protein is CSVEPQVEAFF.

The rearrangement uses TRBV12-3 or TRBV12-4 and TRBJ2-3; weak D call: TRBD2 (5 bases). There are 12 residues in the CDR3. V lost 6 bases to trimming and J lost 6 bases, with 10 bases between them. CDR3 protein: CASSRDADTQYF. In DNA, the CDR3 is TGTGCCAGCAGCCGGGATGCGGATACGCAGTATTTT.

The chain employs TRBV27 and TRBJ2-7, with 8 bases matching TRBD1. The CDR3 totals 14 residues. CDR1 is MNHEY and CDR2 is SMNVEV in the germline V gene (reference sequence). Trimming removed 2 bases from V and 7 bases from J; junction bases left unmatched: 7. The CDR3 bases are TGTGCCAGCAGTTTACAGGGGGCTTTAGAGGAGCAGTACTTC. Translating it yields CASSLQGALEEQYF.

This clone was counted once. The rearrangement joins TRBV9 to TRBJ1-2; D not resolved. The CDR3 has 14 residues. The germline V gene encodes CDR1 SGDLS and CDR2 YYNGEE. V was clipped by 5 bases and J by 1 base, with 12 bases between them. CDR3 coding DNA: TGTGCCAGCAGTGATGGACTCATTAACTATGGCTACACCTTC. Translation: CASSDGLINYGYTF.

This clone was seen a handful of times. The chain couples TRBV19 to TRBJ2-1; 7 bases map to TRBD1. The CDR3 spans 14 residues. V was clipped by 5 bases and J by 8 bases; unmatched bases: 9. Germline lookup yields CDR1 LNHDA and CDR2 SQIVND (reference sequence). Written as DNA, the CDR3 is TGTGCCAGTAGTCCCGACAGGGTTTCGCATGAGCAGTTCTTC. Protein: CASSPDRVSHEQFF. Based on the CDR3 plus reference TRBV19 and TRBJ2-1, the full variable domain is DGGITQSPKYLFRKEGQNVTLSCEQNLNHDAMYWYRQDPGQGLRLIYYSQIVNDFQKGDIAEGYSVSREKKESFPLTVTSAQKNPTAFYLCASSPDRVSHEQFFGPGTRLTVL.

This clone came up once. The chain employs TRBV6-5 and TRBJ2-7, with TRBD1 matching over 9 bases. Germline CDR1 reads MNHEY; CDR2 reads SVGAGI. The CDR3 contains 14 residues. Losses at the gene ends were 6 bases for V and 5 bases for J; bases not matched to a gene: 8. The CDR3 bases are TGTGCCAGCAGCCCCGGACAGGGGTGGAACGAGCAGTACTTC. Amino acid sequence: CASSPGQGWNEQYF.

The chain couples TRBV11-2 to TRBJ1-1; 7 positions agree with TRBD1. Germline loops: CDR1 SGHAT, CDR2 FQNNGV. J was trimmed by 6 bases and V by 4 bases; bases with no gene match: 8. This CDR3 spans 14 amino acids. The CDR3 reads CASSSQGSRAEAFF. CDR3 coding DNA: TGTGCCAGCAGCTCACAGGGGTCGAGGGCTGAAGCTTTCTTT.

The CDR3 sequence: CATKGTGSTEAFF. CDR3 DNA: TGTGCCACCAAAGGGACAGGGAGTACCGAAGCTTTCTTT. The chain is built from TRBV15 and TRBJ1-1, with 9 bases aligning to TRBD1. Germline V gives CDR1 LNHNV, CDR2 YYDKDF (reference sequence). The ends lost 7 bases at V and 8 bases at J; junction bases unmatched: 8. CDR3 length: 13 residues. Supplemented by reference TRBV15 and TRBJ1-1, the full variable domain reads DAMVIQNPRYQVTQFGKPVTLSCSQTLNHNVMYWYQQKSSQAPKLLFHYYDKDFNNEADTPDNFQSRRPNTSFCFLDIRSPGLGDTAMYLCATKGTGSTEAFFGQGTRLTVV.

To note about this clone: This specimen includes other DNA sequences encoding the same CDR3. CDR3 sequence (DNA): TGCGCCAGCAGCTTGGTGACAGGCTATGGCTACACCTTC. This sequence encodes CASSLVTGYGYTF. This chain links TRBV5-1 with TRBJ1-2; D might be TRBD1 (6 bases). This CDR3 has 13 residues. The ends were cut back, 0 bases at V and 4 bases at J, with 7 bases in the middle. CDR1 and CDR2 (germline): SGHRS, YFSETQ.

J is TRBJ2-1 and V is TRBV27; TRBD1 matches 12 bases. The J segment lost 8 bases and the V segment lost 10 bases, leaving 9 bases of the junction unmatched. Germline-derived CDR1 and CDR2 are MNHEY and SMNVEV (reference sequence). The CDR3 covers 14 residues. The CDR3 protein is CATKSGQGAYEQFF. The CDR3 DNA reads as TGTGCCACCAAATCGGGACAGGGGGCCTATGAGCAGTTCTTC.

This chain links TRBV5-1 with TRBJ2-7; D is possibly TRBD2 (6 bases). The CDR3 is 15 residues long. The V end lost 0 bases, the J end lost 4 bases, and 14 bases lay between the germline ends. CDR1 is SGHRS and CDR2 is YFSETQ in the germline V gene. CDR3 protein: CASSLVGGLRYEQYF. CDR3 in DNA: TGCGCCAGCAGCTTGGTTGGGGGACTTCGGTACGAGCAGTACTTC.

The rearrangement uses TRBV6-2 or TRBV6-3 and TRBJ2-1, with TRBD2 matching over 10 bases. There are 16 residues in the CDR3. The germline gives CDR1 MNHEY, CDR2 SVGEGT. With 0 bases clipped from V and 5 bases from J, the junction kept 4 bases outside the gene matches. DNA of the CDR3: TGTGCCAGCAGTTACTCGGCAGCGGGAGGGCACAATGAGCAGTTCTTC. It encodes CASSYSAAGGHNEQFF.

The chain couples TRBV19 to TRBJ1-5; D call uncertain. The CDR3 length is 15 residues. Germline-derived CDR1 and CDR2 are LNHDA and SQIVND (reference sequence). V lost 2 bases, J lost 0 bases, and 8 bases lay in between. The DNA for the CDR3 is TGTGCCAGTAGTATATCGTTTTATAGCAATCAGCCCCAGCATTTT. Translating gives CASSISFYSNQPQHF.

V and J are TRBV14 and TRBJ1-1; TRBD1 might be the D (6 bases). The V and J ends lost 4 bases and 4 bases respectively, with 13 bases between them. The CDR3 loop spans 14 amino acids. From germline, CDR1 is SGHDN and CDR2 FVKESK. In DNA, the CDR3 is TGTGCCAGCAGCCGACCAGGACAGTTCACTGAAGCTTTCTTT. Its protein product is CASSRPGQFTEAFF.

The chain has TRBV7-9 and TRBJ2-7; TRBD2 matches 8 bases. The germline gives CDR1 SEHNR, CDR2 FQNEAQ (reference sequence). CDR3 length: 14 amino acids. The V gene end was trimmed by 3 bases and the J gene end by 3 bases; junction bases not matched to a gene: 4. CDR3 amino acids: CASSFSGDIYEQYF. CDR3 DNA sequence: TGTGCCAGCAGCTTTAGCGGGGACATCTACGAGCAGTACTTC.

This chain connects TRBV7-2 to TRBJ2-1; 9 bases align to TRBD1. V shed 4 bases and J 5 bases; nucleotides not matched to a gene: 6. Germline V gene lookup returns CDR1 SGHTA and CDR2 FQGNSA. This CDR3 has 15 residues. CDR3: CASSSEGQGNNEQFF. The CDR3 DNA follows: TGTGCCAGCAGCTCGGAGGGACAGGGAAACAATGAGCAGTTCTTC.

The rearrangement uses TRBV2 and TRBJ2-7; 8 positions match TRBD1. Per the germline V gene, CDR1 is SNHLY and CDR2 is FYNNEI. Trimming took 5 bases from V and 7 from J; bases not matched to a gene: 7. The CDR3 has 13 residues. The CDR3 region is CASSRETGVEQYF. CDR3 nucleotides: TGTGCCAGCAGTAGAGAGACAGGGGTTGAGCAGTACTTC.